The text below deals with one TCR beta chain. No cognate antigen has been identified for it. It has no much larger one-base neighbor in the sample; base qualities were not kept. The sample belongs to a study of technical replicates of blood from a handful of donors (dated 2017 in TCRdb). The library was obtained by the immunoSEQ multiplex PCR assay. This immuneACCESS table, as held by TCRdb, lists in-frame sequences with V and J called but not all clones. Of the missing ones, under half trace to an unresolved V gene in checked studies; the others have no known cause. This sample gives about 82,000 clones in total; 96% of them show up just once. The ten largest account for 0.3% to 0.4% of the sample. As encoded in the germline V gene, CDR1 is SGDLS while CDR2 is YYNGEE. The CDR3 numbers 16 residues from cysteine through phenylalanine. Solely the CDR3 DNA is kept, with 48 bases framed from the first base. V gives up 3 bases and J gives up 0 bases, and the segment between their germline ends measures 13 bases.

The chain is encoded by TRBV9 joined to TRBJ2-1, with TRBD2 tentatively as D gene (6 bases match). This sequence originates from a human donor in good health. Sequencing input: T cells isolated from PBMCs. The CDR3 protein sequence reads: CASSGTTSLSYNEQFF. The nucleotides read TGTGCCAGCAGCGGGACTACTTCTCTCTCCTACAATGAGCAGTTCTTC. The reference TRBV9 and TRBJ2-1 proteins fill in what lies around the CDR3, so the full variable domain reads DSGVTQTPKHLITATGQRVTLRCSPRSGDLSVYWYQQSLDQGLQFLIQYYNGEERAKGNILERFSAQQFPDLHSELNLSSLELGDSALYFCASSGTTSLSYNEQFFGPGTRLTVL.